The rows below give T cell receptor beta chains drawn from one sample of a study of tumour-infiltrating T cells in Burkitt lymphoma. Sequenced by immunoSEQ multiplex PCR; TCRdb stores in-frame clones only, minus some. The sample carries 43,000 or so clones, around 31% recorded once. Input material: tumor tissue. The receptors originated from a human donor with Burkitt lymphoma. Each CDR3 is given with its conserved first and last residue. D genes are given only for firm matches. For some rows the clone size is stated as once, few or many, or as a class when expanded; others skip it.

>-|-|TRBV6-5|TRBJ1-2
CASRDGTNYGYTF
TGTGCCAGCCGGGACGGAACTAACTATGGCTACACCTTC
>-|-|TRBV5-4|TRBJ1-1
CASSLGENTEAFF
TGTGCCAGCAGCTTGGGGGAAAACACTGAAGCTTTCTTT
>-|few|TRBV9|TRBJ2-2
CASSVGHGELFF
TGTGCCAGCAGCGTAGGGCACGGGGAGCTGTTTTTT
>TRBD1|-|TRBV7-9|TRBJ1-1
CATSSDRAYTEAFF
TGTGCCACCAGCTCCGACAGGGCGTACACTGAAGCTTTCTTT
>TRBD1|-|TRBV18|TRBJ2-7
CASSSGTANYEQYF
TGTGCCAGCTCATCCGGGACAGCCAACTACGAGCAGTACTTC
>TRBD2|few|TRBV19|TRBJ2-2
CASSPGSGDNTGELFF
TGTGCCAGTAGTCCAGGGAGCGGGGACAACACCGGGGAGCTGTTTTTT
>TRBD2|few|TRBV29-1|TRBJ2-1
CSVEVRGGAGEQFF
TGCAGCGTTGAAGTCCGCGGGGGGGCCGGTGAGCAGTTCTTC
>TRBD1|few|TRBV6-1|TRBJ2-4
CASRESTGTGSNIQYF
TGTGCCAGCAGAGAATCAACCGGGACAGGGTCAAACATTCAGTACTTC
>-|-|TRBV29-1|TRBJ2-7
CSVQGTYEQYF
TGCAGCGTGCAGGGGACCTACGAGCAGTACTTC
>-|few|TRBV7-9|TRBJ1-2
CASSSRGGYGYTF
TGTGCCAGCAGCTCCCGGGGGGGCTATGGCTACACCTTC
>-|-|TRBV30|TRBJ2-4
CAWEGPDKAKNIQYF
TGTGCCTGGGAAGGACCGGACAAGGCCAAAAACATTCAGTACTTC
>-|-|TRBV21-1|TRBJ1-6
CASSMGWSSPLHF
TGTGCCAGCAGTATGGGTTGGAGTTCACCCCTCCACTTT
>TRBD1|-|TRBV2|TRBJ2-5
CASRDRVAETQYF
TGTGCCAGCCGAGACAGGGTCGCCGAGACCCAGTACTTC
>-|-|TRBV4-3|TRBJ1-2
CASSQDPTGPYGYTF
TGCGCCAGCAGCCAAGACCCCACCGGGCCCTATGGCTACACCTTC
>-|-|TRBV19|TRBJ1-1
CASSTPRGYTEAFF
TGTGCCAGTAGTACCCCAAGGGGGTACACTGAAGCTTTCTTT
>-|-|TRBV5-5|TRBJ1-1
CASSPRVSQGGTEAFF
TGTGCCAGCAGCCCGAGGGTCTCCCAGGGAGGCACTGAAGCTTTCTTT
>-|-|TRBV6-6|TRBJ1-3
CASRLGAHGNTIYF
TGTGCCAGCAGATTGGGAGCACATGGAAACACCATATATTTT
>-|-|TRBV19|TRBJ2-1
CASSILAAGEQFF
TGTGCCAGTAGTATATTGGCAGCCGGTGAGCAGTTCTTC
>TRBD1|few|TRBV13|TRBJ2-2
CASSVGPGTELTGELFF
TGTGCCAGCAGCGTGGGCCCTGGGACAGAACTCACCGGGGAGCTGTTTTTT
>-|few|TRBV18|TRBJ2-1
CASSPQKYNEQFF
TGTGCCAGCTCTCCACAGAAGTACAATGAGCAGTTCTTC
>-|-|TRBV18|TRBJ1-1
CASSPDAGQAFF
TGTGCCAGCTCACCAGACGCTGGCCAGGCTTTCTTT
>-|few|TRBV30|TRBJ1-6
CAWSSGNNSPLHF
TGTGCCTGGAGTTCAGGGAATAATTCACCCCTCCACTTT
>TRBD1|-|TRBV18|TRBJ1-2
CASSPGQGNYGYTF
TGTGCCAGCTCACCGGGACAGGGGAATTATGGCTACACCTTC
>-|-|TRBV7-9|TRBJ1-6
CASSYSGTAVNSNSPLHF
TGTGCTAGCAGCTACTCCGGGACGGCGGTGAATAGTAATTCACCCCTCCACTTT
>-|-|TRBV7-2|TRBJ1-1
CASSRSRQGRTEAFF
TGTGCCAGCAGCCGAAGTAGGCAGGGTCGGACTGAAGCTTTCTTT
>TRBD1|-|TRBV5-1|TRBJ2-7
CASSLRTGSHEQYF
TGCGCCAGCAGCTTACGGACAGGGAGCCACGAGCAGTACTTC
>-|-|TRBV27|TRBJ2-7
CASSSSRLASYEQYF
TGTGCCAGCAGTTCCTCACGGTTGGCCTCCTACGAGCAGTACTTC
>TRBD1|few|TRBV2|TRBJ2-4
CASRDGTDLAKNIQYF
TGTGCCAGCAGAGATGGGACAGACTTAGCCAAAAACATTCAGTACTTC
>-|few|TRBV7-2|TRBJ1-4
CASSLGGWREKLFF
TGTGCCAGCAGCTTAGGGGGTTGGCGGGAAAAACTGTTTTTT
>TRBD1|-|TRBV11-2|TRBJ1-1
CASGSGTVREAFF
TGTGCCAGCGGATCCGGGACAGTGCGAGAAGCTTTCTTT
>-|once|TRBV11-2|TRBJ1-3
CASSQGTAGNTIYF
TGTGCCAGCAGTCAAGGGACGGCTGGAAACACCATATATTTT
>-|few|TRBV6-6|TRBJ1-5
CASRDPRGNQPQHF
TGTGCCAGCCGGGACCCCCGGGGCAATCAGCCCCAGCATTTT
>-|-|TRBV5-4|TRBJ1-2
CASSGGGGNYGYTF
TGTGCCAGCAGCGGGGGGGGCGGAAACTATGGCTACACCTTC
>-|few|TRBV5-1|TRBJ2-4
CASSPTDIGGNIQYF
TGCGCCAGCAGCCCGACGGACATAGGGGGGAACATTCAGTACTTC
>-|-|TRBV5-1|TRBJ2-5
CASSLWIAVQETQYF
TGCGCCAGCAGCTTGTGGATAGCGGTCCAAGAGACCCAGTACTTC
>-|-|TRBV7-9|TRBJ1-1
CASSLGTTGLAFF
TGTGCCAGCAGCTTAGGGACCACAGGGTTAGCTTTCTTT
>-|few|TRBV7-2|TRBJ1-6
CASSLLGQNSPLHF
TGTGCCAGCAGCTTACTCGGACAGAATTCACCCCTCCACTTT
>TRBD1|-|TRBV27|TRBJ1-5
CASSSTGGEGNQPQHF
TGTGCCAGCAGTTCCACAGGGGGCGAAGGCAATCAGCCCCAGCATTTT
>-|few|TRBV29-1|TRBJ1-5
CSVGGTPNQPQHF
TGCAGCGTTGGCGGGACACCTAATCAGCCCCAGCATTTT
>TRBD1|few|TRBV6-5|TRBJ1-4
CATRGRGNEKLFF
TGTGCCACCAGGGGGCGGGGGAATGAAAAACTGTTTTTT
>-|-|TRBV11-2|TRBJ2-2
CASSLGLVYTGELFF
TGTGCCAGCAGCTTAGGGCTAGTGTACACCGGGGAGCTGTTTTTT
>TRBD1|few|TRBV10-2|TRBJ2-2
CASGQGYTGELFF
TGCGCCAGCGGACAGGGGTACACCGGGGAGCTGTTTTTT
>-|-|TRBV5-1|TRBJ1-2
CASSLEGSQGLGGYTF
TGCGCCAGCAGCTTGGAGGGCTCCCAGGGCTTAGGTGGCTACACCTTC
>-|-|TRBV7-2|TRBJ1-1
CASSLPDSTEAFF
TGTGCCAGCAGCCTCCCGGACAGCACTGAAGCTTTCTTT
>TRBD2|once|TRBV4-1|TRBJ2-7
CASSPYTSGGGYEQYF
TGCGCCAGCAGCCCCTACACCTCCGGGGGGGGCTACGAGCAGTACTTC
>TRBD1|few|TRBV6-5|TRBJ2-3
CASRRTGATDTQYF
TGTGCCAGCAGGCGGACAGGGGCCACAGATACGCAGTATTTT
>-|-|TRBV15|TRBJ1-1
CATSRGPWGLNTEAFF
TGTGCCACCAGCAGAGGGCCCTGGGGCCTGAATACTGAAGCTTTCTTT
>TRBD1|-|TRBV4-2|TRBJ2-4
CASSHYGQGSNIQYF
TGTGCCAGCAGCCACTACGGACAGGGGTCAAACATTCAGTACTTC
>TRBD1|-|TRBV18|TRBJ2-7
CASSPAAGGEQYF
TGTGCCAGCTCACCCGCGGCAGGGGGAGAGCAGTACTTC
>TRBD2|-|TRBV11-2|TRBJ2-3
CASSVAGGSDDTQYF
TGTGCCAGCAGCGTAGCGGGGGGGAGCGATGATACGCAGTATTTT
>-|-|TRBV19|TRBJ2-7
CASSWADGRREQYF
TGTGCCAGTAGTTGGGCGGACGGTCGACGCGAGCAGTACTTC
>-|-|TRBV6-1|TRBJ1-1
CASSEAWAGNTEAFF
TGTGCCAGCAGTGAAGCTTGGGCAGGGAACACTGAAGCTTTCTTT
>-|-|TRBV4-2|TRBJ2-5
CASSQDRVGGQETQYF
TGTGCCAGCAGCCAAGATCGGGTAGGGGGTCAAGAGACCCAGTACTTC
>TRBD2|few|TRBV4-2|TRBJ2-5
CASSPWTSGGIQETQYF
TGTGCCAGCAGCCCTTGGACTAGCGGGGGGATCCAAGAGACCCAGTACTTC
>-|-|TRBV7-7|TRBJ2-1
CASSWGLRNEQFF
TGTGCCAGCAGCTGGGGACTTCGCAATGAGCAGTTCTTC
>TRBD1|once|TRBV9|TRBJ1-3
CASNRGSGNTIYF
TGTGCCAGCAACAGGGGCTCTGGAAACACCATATATTTT
>TRBD1|few|TRBV5-5|TRBJ1-1
CASSSASFRGAEAFF
TGTGCCAGCAGCTCGGCGTCATTCAGGGGGGCTGAAGCTTTCTTT
>-|few|TRBV6-5|TRBJ2-3
CASSIGTGSTDTQYF
TGTGCCAGCAGCATCGGGACGGGGAGCACAGATACGCAGTATTTT
>-|-|TRBV6-5|TRBJ2-7
CASRESGGTYEQYF
TGTGCCAGCAGGGAGTCTGGGGGGACCTACGAGCAGTACTTC
>-|few|TRBV7-9|TRBJ1-5
CASSLGLGQPQHF
TGTGCCAGCAGCCTGGGGCTGGGCCAGCCCCAGCATTTT